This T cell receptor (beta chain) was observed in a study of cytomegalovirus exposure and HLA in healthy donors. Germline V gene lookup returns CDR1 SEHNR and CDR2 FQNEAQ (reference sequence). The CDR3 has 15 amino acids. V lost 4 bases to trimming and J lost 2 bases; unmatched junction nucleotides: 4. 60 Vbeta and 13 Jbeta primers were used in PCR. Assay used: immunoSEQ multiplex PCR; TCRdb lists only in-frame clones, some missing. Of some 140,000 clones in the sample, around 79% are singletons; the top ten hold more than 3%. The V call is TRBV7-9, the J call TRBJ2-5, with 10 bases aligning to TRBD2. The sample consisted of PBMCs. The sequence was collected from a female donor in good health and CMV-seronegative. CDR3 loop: CASSSTSGAQETQYF. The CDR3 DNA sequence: TGTGCCAGCAGCTCTACTAGCGGGGCTCAAGAGACCCAGTACTTC.